This T cell receptor (beta chain) was documented in a study of blood T cell repertoires in COVID-19. Study background: PBMCs, B-cell-depleted T cells, or T cells were the source of the cDNA or gDNA that made up the material.

This clone was recorded a few times. Germline V gene sequence: CDR1 SGHAT, CDR2 FQNNGV. V lost 3 bases and J lost 4, with 12 bases in between. The CDR3 spans 14 residues. Followed over time, Seattle patients had been enrolled while infection was active. Per the authors' pipeline: Amplification of reference gene primers provided the estimated nucleated cell counts. Produced via immunoSEQ multiplex PCR; TCRdb's table is partial and in-frame only. The V and J calls and clone size were taken over from that table, and D and trimming were inferred from the DNA. Of 150,000 to 200,000 clones in the sample, around 82% were seen once.

The receptor's source is a woman between 40 and 55 years old with COVID-19, enrolled during active disease. This rearrangement joins TRBV11-2 to TRBJ1-1; D is possibly TRBD1 (6 bases). The sample taken for sequencing was peripheral blood. CDR3 sequence reads: CASSFAAGATEAFF. The CDR3 coding sequence is TGTGCCAGCAGCTTTGCAGCAGGGGCCACTGAAGCTTTCTTT.